Shown below are 23 T cell receptor beta chains from a single sample sequenced in a study of shared clonotypes between healthy human individuals. Generated by immunoSEQ multiplex PCR, the TCRdb table keeps only in-frame clones and is missing some. The repertoire holds around 600,000 clones, with roughly 95% as singletons. Naive CD8 cells lacked CD45RO and underwent positive selection for CCR7, leaving out terminally differentiated effector memory CD45RA+ cells. The sample was naive CD8+ T cells sorted from blood. These receptors all stem from a woman aged 25 to 39 in good health.

V gene TRBV5-1 combines with J gene TRBJ2-1; tentatively, D is TRBD2 (6 bases). The germline V gene has CDR1 SGHRS and CDR2 YFSETQ. The V end lost 0 bases, the J end lost 7 bases, and 11 bases lay between the germline ends. This CDR3 has 14 amino acids. In DNA form, the CDR3 reads TGCGCCAGCAGCTTGGCCGGGAGTAAGAATGAGCAGTTCTTC. Translation: CASSLAGSKNEQFF.

This rearrangement joins TRBV21-1 to TRBJ1-5. TRBV21-1 counts as a pseudogene. The CDR3 extends over 16 amino acids. Written as DNA, the CDR3 is TGTGCCAGCAGCAAAAGTGAGGGCGAGGGCAATCAGCCCCAGCATTTT. Its translation is CASSKSEGEGNQPQHF.

This chain connects TRBV19 to TRBJ1-3; TRBD1 agrees at 7 bases. The CDR3 is 13 residues long. Germline CDR1 is LNHDA and CDR2 is SQIVND (reference sequence). Losses at the gene ends were 8 bases for V and 4 bases for J; bases not matched to a gene: 5. The CDR3: CASPTGYGNTIYF. CDR3 sequence (DNA): TGTGCCAGTCCGACAGGGTACGGAAACACCATATATTTT.

This clone came up a few times. The rearrangement uses TRBV5-3 and TRBJ2-7; D is perhaps TRBD2 (5 bases). TRBV5-3 is identified as an open reading frame with a role that is uncertain. The CDR3 totals 14 residues. Trimming cost V 4 bases and J 6 bases, with 17 bases left between them. The CDR3 region is CARSSGSLESEQYF. DNA for the CDR3: TGTGCCAGAAGCAGCGGCTCCCTGGAGTCCGAGCAGTACTTC.

DNA for the CDR3: TGCGCCAGCAGCCTGTATAGGGGCCAGCCCCAGCATTTT. Its protein product is CASSLYRGQPQHF. The chain uses TRBV5-1 and TRBJ1-5; tentative D call: TRBD1 (5 bases). Trimming cost V 4 bases and J 7 bases, with 12 bases left between them. The CDR3 sequence is 13 residues long. CDR1 and CDR2 (germline): SGHRS, YFSETQ. Full variable domain (missing parts from reference TRBV5-1 and TRBJ1-5): KAGVTQTPRYLIKTRGQQVTLSCSPISGHRSVSWYQQTPGQGLQFLFEYFSETQRNKGNFPGRFSGRQFSNSRSEMNVSTLELGDSALYLCASSLYRGQPQHFGDGTRLSIL.

This clone was counted once. This chain joins TRBV28 and TRBJ2-3; 11 bases map to TRBD2. CDR1 and CDR2 from the germline V gene are MDHEN and SYDVKM. This CDR3 has 17 residues. Unmatched junction bases numbered 5, after V lost 2 bases and J lost 1 base. The DNA for the CDR3 is TGTGCCAGCAGTTTACTAGCGGGAGGCCGGGGCACAGATACGCAGTATTTT. Translated: CASSLLAGGRGTDTQYF. Complete variable domain (other parts from reference TRBV28 and TRBJ2-3): DVKVTQSSRYLVKRTGEKVFLECVQDMDHENMFWYRQDPGLGLRLIYFSYDVKMKEKGDIPEGYSVSREKKERFSLILESASTNQTSMYLCASSLLAGGRGTDTQYFGPGTRLTVL.

This clone has only a few counts. The chain has TRBV27 and TRBJ1-1, with unresolved D. Germline V gene lookup returns CDR1 MNHEY and CDR2 SMNVEV (reference sequence). V lost 4 bases, J lost 4 bases, and 16 bases lay in between. The CDR3 length is 15 residues. Here the CDR3 reads CASSSEEGHVTEAFF. As DNA, the CDR3 is TGTGCCAGCAGTTCAGAAGAGGGTCATGTCACTGAAGCTTTCTTT.

About this clone itself: The sample holds other DNA sequences that translate to the same CDR3. The rearrangement links TRBV7-9 to TRBJ2-7; TRBD2 is a possible D gene (5 bases). This CDR3 spans 13 amino acids. V gave up 4 bases and J gave up 0 bases, with 7 bases separating them. Germline CDR1 reads SEHNR; CDR2 reads FQNEAQ (reference sequence). As DNA, the CDR3 is TGTGCCAGCAGCTCCCGGGACTCCTACGAGCAGTACTTC. Protein: CASSSRDSYEQYF.

The chain has TRBV7-9 and TRBJ2-2; tentatively, D is TRBD2 (5 bases). Looked up from germline, CDR1 is SEHNR and CDR2 is FQNEAQ (reference sequence). Deletions cut 6 bases from V and 6 bases from J, with 23 bases between. This CDR3 is built from 17 residues. The CDR3 region has the DNA TGTGCCAGCAGTCTTAGGAGGACGGGAAGGCACGCCGGGGAGCTGTTTTTT. This translates into CASSLRRTGRHAGELFF. The full variable domain, in which reference TRBV7-9 and TRBJ2-2 provide the parts outside the CDR3, is DTGVSQNPRHKITKRGQNVTFRCDPISEHNRLYWYRQTLGQGPEFLTYFQNEAQLEKSRLLSDRFSAERPKGSFSTLEIQRTEQGDSAMYLCASSLRRTGRHAGELFFGEGSRLTVL.

The chain has TRBV14 and TRBJ2-5, with a possible D match to TRBD2 (5 bases). The J call may be wrong; the DNA end is better matched by TRBJ2-7. The CDR3 is 15 amino acids. CDR1 is SGHDN and CDR2 is FVKESK in the germline V gene. CDR3 loop: CASSQSNLAPYEQYF. CDR3 nucleotide sequence: TGTGCCAGCAGCCAATCCAACCTAGCCCCCTACGAGCAGTACTTC.

This chain uses TRBV4-1 with TRBJ2-7; D remains ambiguous. Looked up from germline, CDR1 is MGHRA and CDR2 is YSYEKL. The CDR3 extends over 14 amino acids. The V end was cut by 2 bases, the J end by 0 bases, with 8 bases between. CDR3 region: CASSQFSGSYEQYF. CDR3 coding DNA: TGCGCCAGCAGCCAATTTTCGGGCTCCTACGAGCAGTACTTC.

The rearrangement uses TRBV27 and TRBJ1-2; no definite D call. The ends were cut back, 6 bases at V and 10 bases at J, with 6 bases in the middle. This CDR3 contains 9 residues. CDR1 and CDR2 (germline): MNHEY, SMNVEV (reference sequence). CDR3 protein: CASRPPYTF. CDR3 nucleotides: TGTGCCAGCAGACCACCCTACACCTTC.

V gene TRBV13 combines with J gene TRBJ2-7, with 7 nucleotides matching TRBD1. The trim removed 0 bases at V and 0 bases at J, leaving 2 bases unmatched. The CDR3 loop spans 15 amino acids. Germline V lookup: CDR1 PRHDT, CDR2 FYEKMQ (reference sequence). CDR3 loop: CASSLGQGNSYEQYF. As DNA, the CDR3 is TGTGCCAGCAGCTTAGGACAGGGGAACTCCTACGAGCAGTACTTC.

The chain carries TRBV28 and TRBJ2-7; D is uncertain. V lost 3 bases and J lost 6, with 9 bases in between. Germline lookup yields CDR1 MDHEN and CDR2 SYDVKM. The CDR3 totals 12 residues. CDR3 residues: CASSFPSVEQYF. The CDR3 DNA reads as TGTGCCAGCAGTTTCCCGTCCGTCGAGCAGTACTTC.

The chain links TRBV6-5 to TRBJ2-1, with 8 bases matching TRBD2. The trim removed 6 bases at V and 4 bases at J, leaving 8 bases unmatched. Per germline, CDR1 MNHEY and CDR2 SVGAGI. CDR3 length: 15 amino acids. The CDR3 nucleotides are TGTGCCAGCAGCCCTGGACTAGCACAGTACAATGAGCAGTTCTTC. Translation gives CASSPGLAQYNEQFF.

This clone was recorded only once. V gene TRBV27 combines with J gene TRBJ1-1; TRBD1 matches at 8 bases. There are 13 residues in the CDR3. The germline gives CDR1 MNHEY, CDR2 SMNVEV (reference sequence). With 10 bases clipped from V and 7 bases from J, the junction kept 11 bases outside the gene matches. CDR3: CATRPGQGGEAFF. CDR3 sequence (DNA): TGTGCCACCAGGCCCGGACAGGGCGGTGAAGCTTTCTTT.

V and J are TRBV13 and TRBJ1-1, with a weak D call TRBD1 (5 bases). Germline V CDR1 and CDR2: PRHDT, FYEKMQ (reference sequence). This CDR3 spans 12 amino acids. Trimming cost V 3 bases and J 5 bases, with 7 bases left between them. The CDR3 sequence is CASSFWGTEAFF. The CDR3 nucleotides read TGTGCCAGCAGCTTTTGGGGGACTGAAGCTTTCTTT.

V usage is TRBV7-7 and J usage is TRBJ2-6; D possibly uses TRBD1 or TRBD2 (6 bases each). V was pared by 5 bases and J by 7 bases, with 9 bases between. Germline assignment: CDR1 SSHAT and CDR2 FNYEAQ (reference sequence). The CDR3 sequence is 13 residues long. The CDR3: CASSAGTANVLTF. Written as DNA, the CDR3 is TGTGCCAGCAGCGCGGGGACAGCCAACGTCCTGACTTTC. The full variable domain, its missing parts supplied by reference TRBV7-7 and TRBJ2-6, is GAGVSQSPRYKVTKRGQDVTLRCDPISSHATLYWYQQALGQGPEFLTYFNYEAQPDKSGLPSDRFSAERPEGSISTLTIQRTEQRDSAMYRCASSAGTANVLTFGAGSRLTVL.

CDR3 amino acids: CSVLPGMSTDTQYF. The CDR3 DNA follows: TGCAGCGTCCTGCCGGGTATGAGCACAGATACGCAGTATTTT. V is TRBV29-1 and J is TRBJ2-3; no clear D gene. CDR1 and CDR2 from the germline V gene are SQVTM and ANQGSEA. Trimming took 6 bases from V and 0 from J, leaving 13 bases between them. This CDR3 has 14 residues.

The V call is TRBV28, the J call TRBJ2-1; TRBD2 matches at 11 bases. The germline V gene encodes CDR1 MDHEN and CDR2 SYDVKM. The trim removed 5 bases at V and 9 bases at J, leaving 15 bases unmatched. The CDR3 is 17 amino acids. The CDR3 loop is CASSPPTFSGRASEQFF. CDR3 sequence (DNA): TGTGCCAGCAGTCCCCCCACTTTTAGCGGGAGGGCTAGTGAGCAGTTCTTC.

The chain joins TRBV14 to TRBJ1-1; D may be TRBD1 (5 bases). Germline values: CDR1 SGHDN, CDR2 FVKESK. The CDR3 runs 16 residues. The V and J ends lost 0 bases and 0 bases respectively, with 11 bases between them. CDR3 DNA: TGTGCCAGCAGCCAAGATCATGGGACTGTGAACACTGAAGCTTTCTTT. It codes for CASSQDHGTVNTEAFF.

This sequence joins TRBV28 and TRBJ2-3, with 9 positions matching TRBD1. Germline values: CDR1 MDHEN, CDR2 SYDVKM. The CDR3 extends over 18 amino acids. Trimming took 3 bases from V and 4 from J; bases not matched to a gene: 14. CDR3 residues: CASSFIFGTGNSADTQYF. DNA for the CDR3: TGTGCCAGCAGTTTTATCTTCGGGACAGGGAATTCGGCAGATACGCAGTATTTT.

The chain uses TRBV13 and TRBJ2-7; no clear D gene. Germline lookup yields CDR1 PRHDT and CDR2 FYEKMQ (reference sequence). The CDR3 has 14 residues. Trimming cost V 1 base and J 1 base, with 8 bases left between them. Here the CDR3 DNA reads TGTGCCAGCAGCTTAGCCCAGGAGTCCTACGAGCAGTACTTC. This gives the protein CASSLAQESYEQYF.